This T cell receptor beta chain was recorded in a study of shared clonotypes between healthy human individuals. Turning to this clone: What it binds is not known.

CDR3 length: 16 residues. V was pared by 2 bases and J by 2 bases, with 2 bases of the junction left unmatched. Germline assignment: CDR1 SEHNR and CDR2 FQNEAQ (reference sequence). Clones were read by immunoSEQ multiplex PCR, and TCRdb kept only the in-frame ones, dropping some. The data show roughly 1,800,000 clones, roughly 95% seen once. Whole-study results and caveats: Relative to their counterparts shared across all four donors, non-shared clonotypes exhibited diminished generation probabilities. Estimated richness values were generally larger in naive subsets than in memory subsets.

Naivety among CD8 cells was defined by CD45RO negativity and positive CCR7 selection, thereby excluding terminally differentiated effector memory CD45RA+ cells. The rearrangement links TRBV7-9 to TRBJ2-3, with 12 bases lining up with TRBD2. The TCR sequence derives from a man aged 18 to 35 in good health. Sequenced sample: naive CD8+ T cells sorted from blood. In DNA form, the CDR3 reads TGTGCCAGCAGCTTACTAGCGGGGGGGTTCACAGATACGCAGTATTTT. Translation: CASSLLAGGFTDTQYF.